The 15 T cell receptor beta chains listed next were all sequenced from one sample in a study of cytotoxic CD8 clonotypes in ibrutinib-treated CLL. Clones were sequenced by immunoSEQ multiplex PCR, and TCRdb holds only the in-frame ones, with some missing. Altogether around 310,000 clones are present, roughly 79% being singletons, with the ten largest covering roughly 6.3%. Sample: PBMCs, taken before ibrutinib treatment. These receptors came from a human donor with chronic lymphocytic leukemia.

In this sample, this clone turned up a few times. The genes are TRBV2 and TRBJ1-2, with D unresolved. The germline CDR1 and CDR2 sequences are SNHLY and FYNNEI. The length of the CDR3 is 15 residues. The ends were cut back, 5 bases at V and 5 bases at J, with 18 bases in the middle. The chain's CDR3 is CASSLSSGLGYGYTF. The CDR3 DNA reads TGTGCCAGCAGTTTATCCTCGGGTCTAGGATATGGCTACACCTTC.

The V call is TRBV4-3, the J call TRBJ1-2, with TRBD1 matching 7 bases. CDR3 length: 14 amino acids. After removal of 4 bases from V and 4 bases from J, the junction contained 6 bases not matched to a gene. CDR1 is LGHNA and CDR2 is YSLEER in the germline V gene. The CDR3 loop reads CASSPGQTTYGYTF. The CDR3 DNA follows: TGCGCCAGCAGCCCGGGACAGACCACCTATGGCTACACCTTC.

This clone was picked up a small number of times. CDR3 protein: CASSAGLAGSEQFF. CDR3 in DNA: TGTGCCAGCAGTGCGGGACTAGCGGGATCTGAGCAGTTCTTC. V gene TRBV6-5 combines with J gene TRBJ2-1; TRBD2 agrees at 13 bases. V trimming: 5 bases; J trimming: 9 bases; junction bases outside the gene matches: 4. This CDR3 spans 14 amino acids. In germline, CDR1 is MNHEY, CDR2 SVGAGI.

The rearrangement uses TRBV7-2 and TRBJ2-7; D is ambiguous. The V gene lost 0 bases and the J gene lost 4 bases, with 16 bases spanning the gap. This CDR3 is 16 amino acids long. Germline V gene sequence: CDR1 SGHTA, CDR2 FQGNSA. The CDR3 DNA reads TGTGCCAGCAGCTTAGCGGGGTCTAATACCCCTTACGAGCAGTACTTC. It codes for CASSLAGSNTPYEQYF.

The V call is TRBV2, the J call TRBJ2-5, with D uncertain. Germline CDR1 reads SNHLY; CDR2 reads FYNNEI. This CDR3 comprises 13 residues. The V end was cut by 4 bases, the J end by 1 base, with 7 bases between. The CDR3 bases are TGTGCCAGCAGTGGTGGTTCCCAAGAGACCCAGTACTTC. This translates into CASSGGSQETQYF.

The V and J genes are TRBV19 and TRBJ2-7, with TRBD1 matching over 9 bases. Unmatched junction bases numbered 11, after V lost 5 bases and J lost 0 bases. The CDR3 is 17 amino acids. The germline gives CDR1 LNHDA, CDR2 SQIVND (reference sequence). The CDR3 DNA reads TGTGCCAGTAGTCCCGACCGGGGACAGGGTAACTCCTACGAGCAGTACTTC. As protein: CASSPDRGQGNSYEQYF.

This clone is a singleton in its sample. The chain couples TRBV2 to TRBJ2-1; D is undetermined. Germline CDR1 reads SNHLY; CDR2 reads FYNNEI. CDR3 length: 14 amino acids. Trimming removed 6 bases from V and 0 bases from J, with 9 bases in between. The DNA for the CDR3 is TGTGCCAGCAGAGGCCCAAGCTCCTACAATGAGCAGTTCTTC. This encodes CASRGPSSYNEQFF.

The chain has TRBV15 and TRBJ2-7; no reliable D call. Germline CDR1 is LNHNV and CDR2 is YYDKDF (reference sequence). The CDR3 length is 16 residues. The ends were cut back, 0 bases at V and 4 bases at J, with 16 bases in the middle. CDR3 nucleotides: TGTGCCACCAGCAGAGATCTCGGATCGAGGAGTTACGAGCAGTACTTC. Protein product: CATSRDLGSRSYEQYF.

This clone appeared a few times. This sequence joins TRBV5-4 and TRBJ2-5; tentative D call: TRBD1 (5 bases). Trimming took off 3 bases at V and 5 bases at J, with 11 bases between the two ends. The CDR3 is made up of 13 amino acids. Germline lookup yields CDR1 SGHNT and CDR2 YYREEE (reference sequence). The DNA for the CDR3 is TGTGCCAGCAGCTCTGCAGGGTCGGAGACCCAGTACTTC. As protein: CASSSAGSETQYF.

This clone was observed a single time. The chain couples TRBV5-4 to TRBJ2-3, with no clear D. Germline CDR1 is SGHNT and CDR2 is YYREEE (reference sequence). The V gene lost 7 bases and the J gene lost 2 bases, with 20 bases spanning the gap. The CDR3 extends over 16 amino acids. CDR3 amino acids: CASGRKRTTHTDTQYF. The CDR3 DNA reads TGTGCCAGCGGAAGAAAGAGGACCACCCACACAGATACGCAGTATTTT.

V and J are TRBV4-3 and TRBJ2-7; D unresolved. The CDR3 runs 17 residues. Germline loops: CDR1 LGHNA, CDR2 YSLEER. Trimming removed 0 bases at V and 0 bases at J, with 15 bases between. The chain's CDR3 is CASSQDQLRASSYEQYF. For the CDR3, the DNA is TGCGCCAGCAGCCAAGATCAGCTTCGGGCGTCCTCCTACGAGCAGTACTTC.

The chain uses TRBV19 and TRBJ2-7; D tentatively fits TRBD1 or TRBD2 (6 bases each). Germline V CDR1 and CDR2: LNHDA, SQIVND (reference sequence). The germline V and J ends were trimmed by 6 bases and 2 bases, with 14 bases remaining between them. This CDR3 spans 14 amino acids. The CDR3 region is CASRPRGPPYEQYF. In nucleotides, the CDR3 is TGTGCCAGTAGGCCCCGGGGGCCCCCCTACGAGCAGTACTTC. Supplemented by reference TRBV19 and TRBJ2-7, the full variable domain reads DGGITQSPKYLFRKEGQNVTLSCEQNLNHDAMYWYRQDPGQGLRLIYYSQIVNDFQKGDIAEGYSVSREKKESFPLTVTSAQKNPTAFYLCASRPRGPPYEQYFGPGTRLTVT.

This clone was observed a single time. The chain employs TRBV11-2 and TRBJ2-7; D is undetermined. CDR1 SGHAT and CDR2 FQNNGV come from the germline V gene. V lost 1 base and J 4 bases, leaving 11 bases between the germline ends. The CDR3 runs to 14 residues. This CDR3 reads CASSLAVGKYEQYF. The CDR3 DNA sequence: TGTGCCAGCAGCTTAGCCGTTGGAAAGTACGAGCAGTACTTC.

The chain joins TRBV28 to TRBJ2-7; 10 positions agree with TRBD2. V lost 5 bases to trimming and J lost 4 bases; unmatched junction nucleotides: 8. The CDR3 is 15 amino acids. The germline gives CDR1 MDHEN, CDR2 SYDVKM. The CDR3 spells CASSVVTSGIYEQYF. CDR3 in DNA: TGTGCCAGCAGTGTAGTTACTAGCGGGATTTACGAGCAGTACTTC.

This chain connects TRBV4-1 to TRBJ2-3; TRBD2 agrees at 10 bases. Losses at the gene ends were 1 base for V and 0 bases for J; bases not matched to a gene: 1. CDR3 length: 16 amino acids. Germline values: CDR1 MGHRA, CDR2 YSYEKL. DNA for the CDR3: TGCGCCAGCAGCCAAGGACTAGCGGGTAGCACAGATACGCAGTATTTT. It specifies CASSQGLAGSTDTQYF.